This TCR beta chain is from a study of T and B cells in COVID-19 patients. Per germline, CDR1 GTSNPN and CDR2 SVGIG (reference sequence). The germline V and J ends were trimmed by 0 bases and 1 base, with 9 bases remaining between them. This CDR3 is 14 amino acids long. This clonotype is medium-sized (0.01 to 0.1%) by share. From blood, about 230-500 ng of genomic DNA served as TRB template. BIOMED2 TRB-A/B primer pools were used in multiplex TRB PCR. TCRdb reanalysed the multiplex PCR reads using MiXCR and keeps one entry per CDR3 protein. Here the sample spans approximately 15,000 distinct CDR3 sequences, around 30% being singletons.

Sequenced: blood. The receptor was isolated from a human donor who had recovered from COVID-19. The chain has TRBV30 and TRBJ2-5; the D gene is possibly TRBD2 (5 bases). The CDR3 reads CAWSVLSGQETQYF. The CDR3 DNA reads TGTGCCTGGAGTGTACTGAGCGGCCAAGAGACCCAGTACTTC.